The 2 T cell receptor beta chains listed next were all sequenced from one sample in a study of cytomegalovirus exposure and HLA in healthy donors. Use of 60 Vbeta and 13 Jbeta primers characterized the PCR. Only in-frame clones appear in the TCRdb table, and some are missing; sequencing was by immunoSEQ multiplex PCR. This table holds about 270,000 clones, around 86% found once. Sequences were obtained from PBMCs. The receptors stem from a man aged 35 to 55 in good health and CMV-seropositive.

Comments on this clone: Other DNA sequences within the sample encode an identical CDR3. V usage is TRBV11-2 and J usage is TRBJ2-2, with D maybe TRBD2 (6 bases). The CDR3 is 14 residues long. Germline V CDR1 and CDR2: SGHAT, FQNNGV. V lost 5 bases, J lost 1 base, and 8 bases lay in between. The CDR3 DNA is TGTGCCAGCAGCCGGAGGGGGAACACCGGGGAGCTGTTTTTT. As protein: CASSRRGNTGELFF.

The chain couples TRBV9 to TRBJ2-1; 13 bases line up with TRBD2. This CDR3 has 16 amino acids. J lost 8 bases, V lost 3 bases, and 8 bases had no gene match. Germline V CDR1 and CDR2: SGDLS, YYNGEE. CDR3 in amino acids: CASSAQRTSGSDEQFF. In nucleotides, the CDR3 is TGTGCCAGCAGCGCCCAGCGGACTAGCGGGAGTGATGAGCAGTTCTTC. Full variable domain (outside the CDR3, taken from reference TRBV9 and TRBJ2-1): DSGVTQTPKHLITATGQRVTLRCSPRSGDLSVYWYQQSLDQGLQFLIQYYNGEERAKGNILERFSAQQFPDLHSELNLSSLELGDSALYFCASSAQRTSGSDEQFFGPGTRLTVL.